The 31 T cell receptor beta chains below were found in one sample sequenced in a study of T cell changes during pregnancy in multiple sclerosis. Sequencing was performed with immunoSEQ multiplex PCR; in TCRdb, only in-frame clones are kept and a portion is missing. The repertoire has tens of thousands of clones, roughly 92% of them found once; the top ten carry 0.39%. The sequences come from CD4+ T cells from peripheral blood mononuclear cells, collected after pregnancy. These receptors were collected from a female donor with multiple sclerosis, enrolled in a pregnancy study.

The chain links TRBV9 to TRBJ2-3; the match to TRBD2 covers 10 bases. CDR1 and CDR2 (germline): SGDLS, YYNGEE. After removal of 0 bases from V and 4 bases from J, the junction contained 11 bases not matched to a gene. The CDR3 consists of 18 residues. CDR3 sequence reads: CASSVGAMGLAISDTQYF. The CDR3 DNA is TGTGCCAGCAGCGTAGGAGCCATGGGACTAGCGATTTCAGATACGCAGTATTTT. Full variable domain (rest looked up from reference TRBV9 and TRBJ2-3): DSGVTQTPKHLITATGQRVTLRCSPRSGDLSVYWYQQSLDQGLQFLIQYYNGEERAKGNILERFSAQQFPDLHSELNLSSLELGDSALYFCASSVGAMGLAISDTQYFGPGTRLTVL.

This chain joins TRBV4-1 and TRBJ1-1; D may be TRBD1 (5 bases). Between the trimmed V and J ends, which lost 4 bases and 0 bases, there was a span of 12 bases. CDR1 and CDR2 (germline): MGHRA, YSYEKL. This CDR3 region has 15 residues. The chain's CDR3 is CASSRELTVNTEAFF. The CDR3 DNA reads TGCGCCAGCAGCCGCGAGCTGACAGTGAACACTGAAGCTTTCTTT.

J is TRBJ2-1 and V is TRBV11-3, with TRBD1 identical over 7 bases. In germline, CDR1 is SGHNT, CDR2 YENEEA. The CDR3 sequence is 15 residues long. V dropped 0 bases and J dropped 6; count of bases not matched to a gene: 5. CDR3 region: CASSLESRQGNEQFF. CDR3 DNA sequence: TGTGCCAGCAGCTTAGAAAGCCGACAGGGCAATGAGCAGTTCTTC.

The chain has TRBV5-1 and TRBJ2-7; 7 nucleotides match TRBD2. The CDR3 contains 16 residues. The V and J ends lost 0 bases and 6 bases, in that order; junction bases with no gene match: 12. Germline V gene sequence: CDR1 SGHRS, CDR2 YFSETQ. In nucleotides, the CDR3 is TGCGCCAGCAGCTTGGCCTTCGTGGGAGGGCCCTCCGAGCAGTACTTC. Translation: CASSLAFVGGPSEQYF.

CDR3 sequence reads: CASSLVPSGSDTQYF. As DNA, the CDR3 is TGCGCCAGCAGCTTGGTCCCTAGCGGGAGTGATACGCAGTATTTT. V is TRBV5-1 and J is TRBJ2-3, with 10 positions matching TRBD2. Germline CDR1 SGHRS, CDR2 YFSETQ. This CDR3 is built from 15 residues. Trimming at V came to 0 bases and at J to 6 bases, leaving 4 bases not matched to a gene.

The chain carries TRBV11-2 and TRBJ2-5; D uncertain. V was pared by 5 bases and J by 14 bases, with 18 bases between. Per the germline V gene, CDR1 is SGHAT and CDR2 is FQNNGV. The CDR3 is 12 residues long. CDR3 protein: CASSLNAGLAYF. The DNA of the CDR3 is TGTGCCAGCAGCCTCAACGCTGGGCTCGCCTACTTC.

The chain recombines TRBV7-9 with TRBJ2-5; tentative D call: TRBD1 (6 bases). The CDR3 runs 16 residues. CDR1 and CDR2 (germline): SEHNR, FQNEAQ (reference sequence). V lost 5 bases and J 1 base, leaving 17 bases between the germline ends. The CDR3 sequence is CASSPGTPGLQETQYF. The CDR3 DNA reads as TGTGCCAGCAGCCCAGGGACACCCGGCCTCCAAGAGACCCAGTACTTC. Drawing the rest from reference TRBV7-9 and TRBJ2-5, the complete variable domain is DTGVSQNPRHKITKRGQNVTFRCDPISEHNRLYWYRQTLGQGPEFLTYFQNEAQLEKSRLLSDRFSAERPKGSFSTLEIQRTEQGDSAMYLCASSPGTPGLQETQYFGPGTRLLVL.

The chain recombines TRBV18 with TRBJ2-1; the D gene is possibly TRBD2 (5 bases). The CDR3 consists of 15 residues. Deletions cut 7 bases from V and 3 bases from J, with 16 bases between. Per germline, CDR1 KGHSH and CDR2 LQKENI. The CDR3 loop reads CASLRAAGLYNEQFF. The CDR3 DNA sequence: TGTGCCAGCTTGCGGGCAGCCGGGCTCTACAATGAGCAGTTCTTC.

This rearrangement joins TRBV28 to TRBJ2-2; a weak D match, TRBD1 (5 bases). Between the trimmed V and J ends, which lost 3 bases and 5 bases, there was a span of 16 bases. The CDR3 sequence is 16 residues long. Germline-derived CDR1 and CDR2 are MDHEN and SYDVKM. CDR3 sequence: CASSFARTIRTGELFF. CDR3 DNA: TGTGCCAGCAGTTTTGCCAGGACAATTCGAACCGGGGAGCTGTTTTTT.

The genes are TRBV19 and TRBJ1-1; TRBD1 might be the D (6 bases). V was pared by 1 base and J by 4 bases, with 10 bases between. This CDR3 has 14 amino acids. The germline V gene encodes CDR1 LNHDA and CDR2 SQIVND (reference sequence). As DNA, the CDR3 is TGTGCCAGTAGTATAGGCGGGGGCGGCACTGAAGCTTTCTTT. Protein sequence: CASSIGGGGTEAFF.

The chain couples TRBV7-8 to TRBJ2-5; 11 bases agree with TRBD2. The V and J ends lost 2 bases and 4 bases, in that order; junction bases with no gene match: 3. CDR1 and CDR2 from the germline V gene are SGHVS and FQNEAQ. This CDR3 is 15 amino acids long. The CDR3 is CASSLLGLAGETQYF. CDR3 coding DNA: TGTGCCAGCAGCTTACTCGGACTAGCGGGAGAGACCCAGTACTTC.

V usage is TRBV6-1 and J usage is TRBJ2-2; D unresolved. CDR3 size: 13 residues. CDR1 and CDR2 (germline): MNHNS, SASEGT. V lost 7 bases and J lost 6, with 12 bases in between. The CDR3 loop reads CASNQIPSGELFF. CDR3 nucleotides: TGTGCCAGCAACCAGATTCCATCCGGGGAGCTGTTTTTT.

The chain couples TRBV19 to TRBJ2-1, with TRBD2 matching over 7 bases. The trim removed 3 bases at V and 5 bases at J, leaving 7 bases unmatched. This CDR3 is 15 amino acids long. The germline CDR1 and CDR2 sequences are LNHDA and SQIVND (reference sequence). CDR3 region: CASSMGSREHNEQFF. The DNA for the CDR3 is TGTGCCAGTAGTATGGGATCGCGGGAGCACAATGAGCAGTTCTTC.

This chain uses TRBV7-3 with TRBJ1-1; 7 bases align to TRBD1. J lost 5 bases, V lost 5 bases, and 11 bases had no gene match. Germline V gene lookup returns CDR1 SGHTA and CDR2 FQGTGA. The CDR3 is 15 residues long. CDR3 residues: CASSTQGPGGTEAFF. The DNA for the CDR3 is TGTGCCAGCAGCACACAGGGGCCAGGGGGGACTGAAGCTTTCTTT.

This clone was observed once. J is TRBJ1-4 and V is TRBV15, with D uncertain. Per the germline V gene, CDR1 is LNHNV and CDR2 is YYDKDF (reference sequence). The CDR3 is 16 residues long. V dropped 0 bases and J dropped 0 bases, with 8 bases sitting between them. The CDR3 protein is CATSRDVSATNEKLFF. The CDR3 DNA follows: TGTGCCACCAGCAGAGACGTGTCAGCAACTAATGAAAAACTGTTTTTT.

The chain is built from TRBV7-8 and TRBJ1-5; a possible D gene is TRBD1 (5 bases). Trimming shortened V by 1 base and J by 1 base, and 11 bases separated the two germline ends. The length of the CDR3 is 16 residues. CDR1 is SGHVS and CDR2 is FQNEAQ in the germline V gene. CDR3 in amino acids: CASSLGGLGSNQPQHF. The CDR3 coding sequence is TGTGCCAGCAGCTTAGGGGGACTCGGGAGCAATCAGCCCCAGCATTTT.

The chain has TRBV10-3 and TRBJ1-3; maybe TRBD1 (5 bases). Germline CDR1 and CDR2: ENHRY and SYGVKD. Trimming cost V 3 bases and J 0 bases, with 9 bases left between them. There are 15 residues in the CDR3. In DNA form, the CDR3 reads TGTGCCATCAGTGACGACAGCCGCTCTGGAAACACCATATATTTT. It is translated as CAISDDSRSGNTIYF.

CDR3 in DNA: TGCGCCAGCTTACCCGGGAGGGGTGTAGGTGAGCAGTTCTTC. It codes for CASLPGRGVGEQFF. V is TRBV5-1 and J is TRBJ2-1; 8 bases fit TRBD2. The junction had 12 bases not matched to a gene; V was cut back by 7 bases and J by 9 bases. The CDR3 runs 14 residues. Germline loops: CDR1 SGHRS, CDR2 YFSETQ.

The J gene is TRBJ2-3, the V gene TRBV13, with a weak D call TRBD2 (5 bases). This CDR3 has 15 amino acids. The V and J ends lost 5 bases and 2 bases respectively, with 14 bases between them. Germline CDR1 reads PRHDT; CDR2 reads FYEKMQ (reference sequence). DNA for the CDR3: TGTGCCAGCAGCCGGCTCGGACTCTCCACAGATACGCAGTATTTT. It translates to CASSRLGLSTDTQYF.

The chain carries TRBV5-1 and TRBJ1-2; 7 bases fit TRBD1. The CDR3 runs to 14 residues. Germline V gene lookup returns CDR1 SGHRS and CDR2 YFSETQ. V lost 4 bases, J lost 4 bases, and 7 bases stayed unmatched. CDR3 DNA: TGCGCCAGCAGCCGGATCCGGGACAGCTATGGCTACACCTTC. This gives the protein CASSRIRDSYGYTF.

The chain combines TRBV19 with TRBJ2-2; possibly TRBD2 for D (5 bases). V dropped 5 bases and J dropped 2 bases, with 15 bases sitting between them. The CDR3 is 16 residues long. CDR1 is LNHDA, CDR2 SQIVND, per germline (reference sequence). For the CDR3, the DNA is TGTGCCAGTAGTGCCGCCACCGGACTCAACACCGGGGAGCTGTTTTTT. This codes for CASSAATGLNTGELFF.

The chain joins TRBV7-2 to TRBJ2-5; no firm D call. V dropped 4 bases and J dropped 6 bases, with 12 bases sitting between them. This CDR3 is 13 amino acids long. Germline CDR1 and CDR2: SGHTA and FQGNSA. The CDR3 protein is CASSSQRSKTQYF. The CDR3 nucleotides read TGTGCCAGCAGCTCCCAGAGGTCAAAGACCCAGTACTTC.

The gene calls are TRBV25-1 and TRBJ1-1; D is ambiguous. Germline-derived CDR1 and CDR2 are MGHDK and SYGVNS. CDR3 length: 15 amino acids. The V end was cut by 4 bases, the J end by 5 bases, with 17 bases between. The CDR3 nucleotides read TGTGCCAGCAGTGGTAACACGGGAGGATTGACTGAAGCTTTCTTT. Translated: CASSGNTGGLTEAFF.

This clone was recorded only once. The J gene is TRBJ1-3, the V gene TRBV28; 12 bases fit TRBD1. The V segment lost 5 bases and the J segment 0 bases; nucleotides outside the gene matches: 2. Germline V lookup: CDR1 MDHEN, CDR2 SYDVKM. CDR3 size: 16 residues. The CDR3 bases are TGTGCCAGCAGTGGGACAGGGGGCAGCTCTGGAAACACCATATATTTT. Residues: CASSGTGGSSGNTIYF.

The table lists this clone with a few counts. The chain combines TRBV19 with TRBJ2-2; 8 positions agree with TRBD1. The V and J ends lost 7 bases and 1 base, in that order; junction bases with no gene match: 8. The CDR3 is made up of 16 amino acids. The germline CDR1 and CDR2 sequences are LNHDA and SQIVND (reference sequence). The CDR3 protein is CASTLRGQVNTGELFF. The CDR3 region has the DNA TGTGCCAGTACCCTCAGGGGACAGGTGAACACCGGGGAGCTGTTTTTT.

The chain links TRBV18 to TRBJ2-7, with D unclear. Germline values: CDR1 KGHSH, CDR2 LQKENI. The V and J ends lost 5 bases and 0 bases respectively, with 11 bases between them. CDR3 size: 14 residues. In nucleotides, the CDR3 is TGTGCCAGCTCAACGACTGTGAGCTCCTACGAGCAGTACTTC. This gives the protein CASSTTVSSYEQYF.

J is TRBJ2-4 and V is TRBV19, with 8 positions matching TRBD1. CDR1 is LNHDA and CDR2 is SQIVND in the germline V gene (reference sequence). There are 16 residues in the CDR3. The V segment lost 5 bases and the J segment 2 bases; nucleotides outside the gene matches: 8. The CDR3 DNA sequence: TGTGCCAGTAGTTCCGGGACAGGAGAGACCAAAAACATTCAGTACTTC. Its translation is CASSSGTGETKNIQYF.

The chain combines TRBV18 with TRBJ2-7; 10 bases map to TRBD1. The V segment lost 3 bases and the J segment 6 bases; nucleotides outside the gene matches: 2. The length of the CDR3 is 13 residues. Germline V gene sequence: CDR1 KGHSH, CDR2 LQKENI. This chain's CDR3 is CASSPGTGVEQYF. CDR3 nucleotide sequence: TGTGCCAGCTCACCGGGGACAGGGGTCGAGCAGTACTTC. Based on the CDR3 plus reference TRBV18 and TRBJ2-7, the full variable domain is NAGVMQNPRHLVRRRGQEARLRCSPMKGHSHVYWYRQLPEEGLKFMVYLQKENIIDESGMPKERFSAEFPKEGPSILRIQQVVRGDSAAYFCASSPGTGVEQYFGPGTRLTVT.

The chain employs TRBV11-3 and TRBJ2-2; 8 bases fit TRBD1. The CDR3 runs to 16 residues. The V gene's germline CDR1 is SGHNT and CDR2 YENEEA. V shed 1 base, J shed 3 bases, and the junction held 4 bases outside the gene matches. The CDR3 spells CASSLGDRRDTGELFF. The CDR3 bases are TGTGCCAGCAGCTTAGGGGACAGGCGGGACACCGGGGAGCTGTTTTTT. The full variable domain, with the rest looked up from reference TRBV11-3 and TRBJ2-2, is EAGVVQSPRYKIIEKKQPVAFWCNPISGHNTLYWYLQNLGQGPELLIRYENEEAVDDSQLPKDRFSAERLKGVDSTLKIQPAELGDSAVYLCASSLGDRRDTGELFFGEGSRLTVL.

This chain links TRBV7-9 with TRBJ2-1, with D possibly TRBD1 on 5 matching bases. The CDR3 has 12 residues. V dropped 8 bases and J dropped 8 bases, with 13 bases sitting between them. The germline CDR1 and CDR2 sequences are SEHNR and FQNEAQ (reference sequence). The CDR3 here is CASLGVGHEQFF. CDR3 in DNA: TGTGCCAGCCTAGGGGTTGGGCATGAGCAGTTCTTC.

The chain employs TRBV7-2 and TRBJ2-7; D is ambiguous. CDR3 length: 15 residues. V gave up 0 bases and J gave up 0 bases, with 9 bases separating them. The V gene's germline CDR1 is SGHTA and CDR2 FQGNSA. The CDR3 sequence is CASSLAAGSSYEQYF. CDR3 sequence (DNA): TGTGCCAGCAGCTTAGCTGCTGGCAGCTCCTACGAGCAGTACTTC.